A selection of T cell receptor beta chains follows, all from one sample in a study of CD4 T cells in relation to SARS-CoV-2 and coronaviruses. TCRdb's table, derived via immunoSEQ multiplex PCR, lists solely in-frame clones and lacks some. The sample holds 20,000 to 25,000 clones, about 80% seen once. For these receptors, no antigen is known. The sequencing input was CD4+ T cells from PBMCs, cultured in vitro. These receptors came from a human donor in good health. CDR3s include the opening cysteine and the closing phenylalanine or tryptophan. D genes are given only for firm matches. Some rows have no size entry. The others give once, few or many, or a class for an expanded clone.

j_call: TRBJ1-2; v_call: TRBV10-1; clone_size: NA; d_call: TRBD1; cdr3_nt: TGCGCCAGCTCCCCCCAGGGGGTAATCGGTGGCTACACCTTC; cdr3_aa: CASSPQGVIGGYTF
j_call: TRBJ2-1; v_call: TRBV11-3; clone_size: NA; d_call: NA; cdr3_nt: TGTGCCAGCAGCTCTCAGGGGGGTTGGGACGATGAGCAGTTCTTC; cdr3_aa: CASSSQGGWDDEQFF
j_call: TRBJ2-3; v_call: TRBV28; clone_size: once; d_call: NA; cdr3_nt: TGTGCCAGCAGTTGGTGGAGGACAGATACGCAGTATTTT; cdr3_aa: CASSWWRTDTQYF
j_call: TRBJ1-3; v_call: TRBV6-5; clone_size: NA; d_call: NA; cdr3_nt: TGTGCCAGCAGGGCCGGGGCAGTTGGAAACACCATATATTTT; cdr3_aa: CASRAGAVGNTIYF
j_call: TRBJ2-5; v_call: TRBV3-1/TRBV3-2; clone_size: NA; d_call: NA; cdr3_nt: TGTGCCAGCAGCCAACGGGACGAGACCCAGTACTTC; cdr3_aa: CASSQRDETQYF
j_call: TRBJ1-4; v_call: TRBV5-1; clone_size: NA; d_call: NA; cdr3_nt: TGCGCCAGCACGCAGGGACCTAATGAAAAACTGTTTTTT; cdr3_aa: CASTQGPNEKLFF
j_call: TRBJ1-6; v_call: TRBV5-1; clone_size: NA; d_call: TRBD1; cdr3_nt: TGCGCCAGCAGCTTGGTTGGGGGGACAGGGGTCTCACCCCTCCACTTT; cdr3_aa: CASSLVGGTGVSPLHF
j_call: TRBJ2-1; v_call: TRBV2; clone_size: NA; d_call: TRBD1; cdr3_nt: TGTGCCAGCATAGGGGGACAGGGGGCGAAAAATGAGCAGTTCTTC; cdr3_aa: CASIGGQGAKNEQFF
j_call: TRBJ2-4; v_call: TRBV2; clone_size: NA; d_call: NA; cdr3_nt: TGTGCCAGCAGTGTCGGCAGGGATACCAAAAACATTCAGTACTTC; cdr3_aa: CASSVGRDTKNIQYF
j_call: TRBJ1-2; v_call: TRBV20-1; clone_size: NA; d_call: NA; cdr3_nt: TGCAGTGCTAGTACAGCCGGGTATGGCTACACCTTC; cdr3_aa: CSASTAGYGYTF
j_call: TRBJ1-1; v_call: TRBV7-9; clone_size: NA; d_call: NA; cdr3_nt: TGTGCCAGCAGCTTAGCGCAAGGACTTTTTAGAAATGCTTTCTTT; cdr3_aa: CASSLAQGLFRNAFF
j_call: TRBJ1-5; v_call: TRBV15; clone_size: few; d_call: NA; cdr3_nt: TGTGCCACCAGCAGAGAAGGACAGTTTAATCAGCCCCAGCATTTT; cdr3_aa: CATSREGQFNQPQHF
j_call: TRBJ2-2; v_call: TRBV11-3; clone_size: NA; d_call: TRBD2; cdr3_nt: TGTGCCAGCAGCCTTAGCGGGACCACTAACACCGGGGAGCTGTTTTTT; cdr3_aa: CASSLSGTTNTGELFF
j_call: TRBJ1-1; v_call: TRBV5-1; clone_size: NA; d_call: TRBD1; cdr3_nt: TGCGCCAGCAGTTACTCCGGGACAGGGACGAACACTGAAGCTTTCTTT; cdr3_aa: CASSYSGTGTNTEAFF
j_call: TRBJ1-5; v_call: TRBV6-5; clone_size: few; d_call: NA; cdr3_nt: TGTGCCAGCAGAGAGACACAAAGCAATCAGCCCCAGCATTTT; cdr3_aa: CASRETQSNQPQHF
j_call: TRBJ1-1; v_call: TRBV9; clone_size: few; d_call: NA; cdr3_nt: TGTGCCAGCAGCACCCGGACGGGGGTGGGCATGGAAGCTTTCTTT; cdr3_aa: CASSTRTGVGMEAFF
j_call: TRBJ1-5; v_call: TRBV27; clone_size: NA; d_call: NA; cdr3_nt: TGTGCCAGCAGTTTTAGTAGCTTCAATCAGCCCCAGCATTTT; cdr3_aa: CASSFSSFNQPQHF
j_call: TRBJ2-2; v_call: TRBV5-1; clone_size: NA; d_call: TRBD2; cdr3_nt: TGCGCCAGCAGCTTGTCGGGGGGGGAAAACACCGGGGAGCTGTTTTTT; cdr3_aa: CASSLSGGENTGELFF
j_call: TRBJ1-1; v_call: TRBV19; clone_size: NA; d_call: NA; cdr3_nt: TGTGCCAGTAGTACCAACTATCAGGGTAAAACTGAAGCTTTCTTT; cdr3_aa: CASSTNYQGKTEAFF
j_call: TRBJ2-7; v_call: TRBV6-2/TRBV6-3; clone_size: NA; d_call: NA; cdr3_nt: TGTGCCAGCAGTTATCTTTTAGGCTTCTACGAGCAGTACTTC; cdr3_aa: CASSYLLGFYEQYF
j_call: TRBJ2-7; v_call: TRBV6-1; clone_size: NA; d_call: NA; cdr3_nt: TGTGCCAGCAGTGCTCCCGGCCGCCTCAGGGCCTACGAGCAGTACTTC; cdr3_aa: CASSAPGRLRAYEQYF
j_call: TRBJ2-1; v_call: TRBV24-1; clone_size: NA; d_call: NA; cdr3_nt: TGTGCCACCAGTGATTTAGTCGCTGATTCCTACAATGAGCAGTTCTTC; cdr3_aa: CATSDLVADSYNEQFF
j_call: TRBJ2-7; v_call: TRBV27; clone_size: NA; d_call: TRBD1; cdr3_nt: TGTGCCAGCAGTTTATCGCCTCAGGGGGCCTACGAGCAGTACTTC; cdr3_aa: CASSLSPQGAYEQYF
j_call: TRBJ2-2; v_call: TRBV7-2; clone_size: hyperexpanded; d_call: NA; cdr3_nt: TGTGCCAGCAGCTTCTACACCGGGGAGCTGTTTTTT; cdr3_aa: CASSFYTGELFF
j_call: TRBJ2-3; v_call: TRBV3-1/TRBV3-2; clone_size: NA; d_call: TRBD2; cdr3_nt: TGTGCCAGCAGCCGAGGGACTAGCGGGATGACAGATACGCAGTATTTT; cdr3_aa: CASSRGTSGMTDTQYF
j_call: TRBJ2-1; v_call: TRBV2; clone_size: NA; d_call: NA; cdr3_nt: TGTGCCAGCAGGGACAGCTACAATGAGCAGTTCTTC; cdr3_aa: CASRDSYNEQFF
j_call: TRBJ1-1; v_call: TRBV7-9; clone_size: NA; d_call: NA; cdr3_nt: TGTGCCAGCAACCGACCAGGGGCGACGCGGACCACTGAAGCTTTCTTT; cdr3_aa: CASNRPGATRTTEAFF
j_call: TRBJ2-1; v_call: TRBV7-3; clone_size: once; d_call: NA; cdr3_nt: TGTGCCAGCAGCGCTTGGGGGGCGACCTACAATGAGCAGTTCTTC; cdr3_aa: CASSAWGATYNEQFF
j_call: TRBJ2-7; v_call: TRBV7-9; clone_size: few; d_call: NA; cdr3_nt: TGTGCCAGCAGCGCGGGCGAGGAGCAGTACTTC; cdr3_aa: CASSAGEEQYF
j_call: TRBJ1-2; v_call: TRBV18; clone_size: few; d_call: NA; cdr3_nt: TGTGCCAGCTCAGGATTGCGACTAGGCGAGGATGGCTACACCTTC; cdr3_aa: CASSGLRLGEDGYTF
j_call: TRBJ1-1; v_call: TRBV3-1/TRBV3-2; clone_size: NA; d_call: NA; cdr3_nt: TGTGCCAGCAGCTGGCAGGGTAGACACACTGAAGCTTTCTTT; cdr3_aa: CASSWQGRHTEAFF
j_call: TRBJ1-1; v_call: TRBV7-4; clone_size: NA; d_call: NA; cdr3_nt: TGTGCCAGCAGCTTAGATGAAGGGGAGGGTGCTTTCTTT; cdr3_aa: CASSLDEGEGAFF
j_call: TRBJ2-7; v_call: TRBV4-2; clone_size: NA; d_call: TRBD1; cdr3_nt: TGTGCCAGCAGCCACCGGACAGGGAGTTCCTACGAGCAGTACTTC; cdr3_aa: CASSHRTGSSYEQYF
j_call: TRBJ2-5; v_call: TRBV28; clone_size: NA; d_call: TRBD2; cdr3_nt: TGTGCCAGCAGTTTACTATCCACTAGCGGGAGGGTCCAAGAGACCCAGTACTTC; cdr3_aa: CASSLLSTSGRVQETQYF
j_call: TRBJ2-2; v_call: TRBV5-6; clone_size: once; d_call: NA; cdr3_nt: TGTGCCAGCAGCTTAGGGGGACAGAACACCGGGGAGCTGTTTTTT; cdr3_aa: CASSLGGQNTGELFF
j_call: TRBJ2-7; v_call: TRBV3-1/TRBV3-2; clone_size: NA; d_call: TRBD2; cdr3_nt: TGTGCCAGCAGCCAAGGCTCGGGGGGGCCCTACGAGCAGTACTTC; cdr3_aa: CASSQGSGGPYEQYF
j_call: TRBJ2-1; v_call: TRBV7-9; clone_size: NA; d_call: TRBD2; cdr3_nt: TGTGCCAGCAGCAAAACTAGCGGGAGCTCCTACAATGAGCAGTTCTTC; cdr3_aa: CASSKTSGSSYNEQFF
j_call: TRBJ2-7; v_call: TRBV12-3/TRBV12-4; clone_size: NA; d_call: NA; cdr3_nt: TGTGCCAGCAGTAGTTCTTACGAGCAGTACTTC; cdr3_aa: CASSSSYEQYF
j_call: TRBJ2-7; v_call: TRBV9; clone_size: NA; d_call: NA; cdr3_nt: TGTGCCAGCAGCGTAGCCCCTATACAGGGTGGTGAGCAGTACTTC; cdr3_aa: CASSVAPIQGGEQYF
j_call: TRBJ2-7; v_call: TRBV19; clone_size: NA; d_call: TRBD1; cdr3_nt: TGTGCCAGTACCCCAGGCCCGGACAGGGCTTACGAGCAGTACTTC; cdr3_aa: CASTPGPDRAYEQYF
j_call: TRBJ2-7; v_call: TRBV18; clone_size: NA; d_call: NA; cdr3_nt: TGTGCCAGCTCACCATTTGACAACTCCTACGAGCAGTACTTC; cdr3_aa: CASSPFDNSYEQYF
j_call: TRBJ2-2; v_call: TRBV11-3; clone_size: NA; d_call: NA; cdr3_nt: TGTGCCAGCAGCCTCTCCGGGACAGGGGAGCTGTTTTTT; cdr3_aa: CASSLSGTGELFF
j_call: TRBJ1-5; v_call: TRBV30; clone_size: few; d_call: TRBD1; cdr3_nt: TGTGCCTGGAGTGAAGGACAGGCTAGCAATCAGCCCCAGCATTTT; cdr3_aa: CAWSEGQASNQPQHF
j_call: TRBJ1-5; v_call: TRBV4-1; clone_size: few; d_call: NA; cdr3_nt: TGCGCCCCTCGAGCCGTTGAGCCCCAGCATTTT; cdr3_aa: CAPRAVEPQHF
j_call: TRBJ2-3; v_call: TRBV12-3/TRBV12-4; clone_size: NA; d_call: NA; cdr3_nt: TGTGCCAGCAGTTTGGGCGGAAGAGATACGCAGTATTTT; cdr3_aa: CASSLGGRDTQYF
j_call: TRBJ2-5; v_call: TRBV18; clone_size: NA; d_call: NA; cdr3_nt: TGTGCCAGCTCACCACGCCCAGGACATGCCCAGGAGACCCAGTACTTC; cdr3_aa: CASSPRPGHAQETQYF
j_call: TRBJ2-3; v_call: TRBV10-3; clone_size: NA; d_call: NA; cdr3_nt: TGTGCCATCAGTAAGACTGCCTCGGGCACAGATACGCAGTATTTT; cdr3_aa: CAISKTASGTDTQYF
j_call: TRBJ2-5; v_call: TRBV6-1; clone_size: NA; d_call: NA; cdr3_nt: TGTGCCAGCAGTGAACTTCAGGACCAAGAGACCCAGTACTTC; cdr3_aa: CASSELQDQETQYF
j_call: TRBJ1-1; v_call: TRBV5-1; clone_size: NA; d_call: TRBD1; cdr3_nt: TGCGCCAGCAGCTACACTAGACAGGGAGGGACTGAAGCTTTCTTT; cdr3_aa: CASSYTRQGGTEAFF
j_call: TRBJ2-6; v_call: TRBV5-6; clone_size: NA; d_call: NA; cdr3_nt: TGTGCCAGCAGCTTCTATATAAACTCTGGGGCCAACGTCCTGACTTTC; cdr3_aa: CASSFYINSGANVLTF
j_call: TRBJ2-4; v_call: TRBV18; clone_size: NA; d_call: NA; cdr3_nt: TGTGCCAGCTCACCACCGGTGGGGGACATTCAGTACTTC; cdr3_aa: CASSPPVGDIQYF